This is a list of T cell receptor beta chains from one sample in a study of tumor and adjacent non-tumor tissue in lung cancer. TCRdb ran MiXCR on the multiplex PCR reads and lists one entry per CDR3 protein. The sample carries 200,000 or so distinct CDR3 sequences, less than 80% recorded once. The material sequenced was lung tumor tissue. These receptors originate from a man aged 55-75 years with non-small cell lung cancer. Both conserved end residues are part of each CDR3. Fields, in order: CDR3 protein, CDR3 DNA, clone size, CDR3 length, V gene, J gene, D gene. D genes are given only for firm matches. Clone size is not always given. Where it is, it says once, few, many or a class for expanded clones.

CDR3: CASSLQGVGERLFF
DNA: TGTGCCAGCAGCCTTCAGGGGGTAGGGGAAAGACTGTTTTTT
size: once
length: 14
V: TRBV12-3/TRBV12-4
J: TRBJ1-4
D: TRBD1

CDR3: CASSYGQGIDTQYF
DNA: TGTGCCAGCAGTTACGGTCAGGGAATAGATACGCAGTATTTT
size: few
length: 14
V: TRBV6-6
J: TRBJ2-3
D: NA

CDR3: CSAKDSLAKNIQYF
DNA: TGCAGTGCCAAGGACAGTCTAGCCAAAAACATTCAGTACTTC
size: few
length: 14
V: TRBV20-1
J: TRBJ2-4
D: NA

CDR3: CASRRGEDGYTF
DNA: TGCGCCAGCCGTAGGGGGGAAGATGGCTACACCTTC
size: once
length: 12
V: TRBV5-1
J: TRBJ1-2
D: NA

CDR3: CASSPPGSYGYTF
DNA: TGTGCAAGCAGCCCCCCAGGGAGCTATGGCTACACCTTC
size: NA
length: 13
V: TRBV11-2
J: TRBJ1-2
D: NA

CDR3: CASSQDRIAYTGTDTQYF
DNA: TGCGCCAGCAGCCAAGATAGGATAGCGTACACTGGCACAGATACGCAGTATTTT
size: NA
length: 18
V: TRBV4-1
J: TRBJ2-3
D: NA

CDR3: CATLLGGLQETQYF
DNA: TGTGCCACTCTTCTCGGGGGGCTCCAAGAGACCCAGTACTTC
size: NA
length: 14
V: TRBV28
J: TRBJ2-5
D: NA

CDR3: CSVQRWNSGTSGTGGIEAQYF
DNA: TGCAGCGTACAAAGGTGGAATTCTGGGACTAGCGGGACTGGGGGGATAGAGGCCCAATACTTC
size: NA
length: 21
V: TRBV29-1
J: TRBJ2-5
D: TRBD2

CDR3: CVSTYQTARNEQFF
DNA: TGTGTCAGCACCTACCAGACAGCCCGCAATGAGCAGTTCTTC
size: once
length: 14
V: TRBV6-2/TRBV6-3
J: TRBJ2-1
D: NA

CDR3: CASSERGGASLAKNIQYF
DNA: TGTGCCAGCAGTGAACGTGGGGGGGCGAGTCTAGCCAAAAACATTCAGTACTTC
size: NA
length: 18
V: TRBV6-1
J: TRBJ2-4
D: NA

CDR3: CSARGAVPYEQYF
DNA: TGCAGTGCTAGAGGAGCGGTGCCCTACGAGCAGTACTTC
size: many
length: 13
V: TRBV20-1
J: TRBJ2-7
D: NA

CDR3: CASSQAVSGANVLTF
DNA: TGCGCCAGCAGCCAGGCGGTGTCTGGGGCCAACGTCCTGACTTTC
size: NA
length: 15
V: TRBV4-3
J: TRBJ2-6
D: NA

CDR3: CASTGGQGARSTEAFF
DNA: TGTGCCAGCACGGGTGGACAGGGGGCTCGGAGCACTGAAGCTTTCTTT
size: NA
length: 16
V: TRBV7-9
J: TRBJ1-1
D: TRBD1

CDR3: CPSSLGHVANYDYTF
DNA: TGCCCCAGCAGCCTCGGACACGTAGCTAACTATGACTACACCTTC
size: NA
length: 15
V: TRBV4-3
J: TRBJ1-2
D: NA

CDR3: CSARPQRQMNSPLLF
DNA: TGCAGTGCTAGACCCCAACGACAGATGAATTCACCCCTCCTCTTT
size: NA
length: 15
V: TRBV20-1
J: TRBJ1-6
D: NA

CDR3: CTSSLQRGPGNTIYF
DNA: TGTACCAGCAGTTTACAGAGAGGGCCTGGAAACACCATATATTTT
size: NA
length: 15
V: TRBV12-3/TRBV12-4
J: TRBJ1-3
D: NA

CDR3: CASRKRIAGQGIWSTEAFF
DNA: TGTGCCAGCAGGAAAAGAATCGCGGGACAGGGAATTTGGAGCACTGAAGCTTTCTTT
size: NA
length: 19
V: TRBV21-1
J: TRBJ1-1
D: NA

CDR3: CASSLSRQGDNEQFF
DNA: TGTGCCAGCAGCTTGTCTCGGCAGGGGGACAATGAACAGTTCTTC
size: once
length: 15
V: TRBV5-4
J: TRBJ2-1
D: TRBD1

CDR3: CASSDPGDRANIQYF
DNA: TGTGCTAGCAGCGATCCGGGGGACAGGGCTAACATTCAGTATTTC
size: NA
length: 15
V: TRBV11-1
J: TRBJ2-4
D: TRBD1

CDR3: CSTRERQVNNSPLHF
DNA: TGCAGTACTAGAGAAAGACAGGTCAATAATTCACCCCTCCACTTT
size: NA
length: 15
V: TRBV20-1
J: TRBJ1-6
D: NA

CDR3: CASAYLAGGPYEQYF
DNA: TGTGCCAGCGCATACCTAGCGGGGGGGCCCTACGAGCAGTACTTC
size: many
length: 15
V: TRBV12-3/TRBV12-4
J: TRBJ2-7
D: TRBD2

CDR3: CTRSDGTGVTVTQYF
DNA: TGTACCAGAAGTGACGGGACAGGGGTCACAGTTACGCAGTATTTT
size: NA
length: 15
V: TRBV6-4
J: TRBJ2-3
D: TRBD1

CDR3: CASRRQDRNQPQHF
DNA: TGTGCCAGCAGGAGACAGGACCGCAATCAGCCCCAGCATTTT
size: NA
length: 14
V: TRBV6-5
J: TRBJ1-5
D: NA

CDR3: CSAPQGQNTGEPFF
DNA: TGCAGTGCACCACAGGGTCAGAACACCGGGGAGCCGTTTTTT
size: NA
length: 14
V: TRBV20-1
J: TRBJ2-2
D: NA

CDR3: CASSRAADSNQPQHF
DNA: TGCGCCAGCAGCCGAGCCGCAGACAGCAATCAGCCCCAGCATTTT
size: few
length: 15
V: TRBV4-1
J: TRBJ1-5
D: NA

CDR3: CASSLPWTGNTESFF
DNA: TGTGCCAGCAGCTTACCCTGGACAGGGAACACTGAATCTTTCTTT
size: NA
length: 15
V: TRBV11-2
J: TRBJ1-1
D: TRBD1

CDR3: CSVALQGYEQYF
DNA: TGCAGCGTCGCTCTTCAAGGTTACGAGCAGTACTTC
size: many
length: 12
V: TRBV29-1
J: TRBJ2-7
D: NA

CDR3: CSSTTSGGLREKLFF
DNA: TGTTCCAGTACCACTTCTGGGGGGCTGAGGGAAAAACTGTTTTTT
size: few
length: 15
V: TRBV12-3/TRBV12-4
J: TRBJ1-4
D: NA

CDR3: CRVEDGSAEAFF
DNA: TGCAGGGTTGAAGATGGATCCGCTGAAGCCTTCTTT
size: NA
length: 12
V: TRBV29-1
J: TRBJ1-1
D: NA

CDR3: CASRQRGISSTDTHYF
DNA: TGTGCCAGTCGCCAAAGGGGTATCTCTAGCACAGATACGCATTATTTT
size: NA
length: 16
V: TRBV11-2
J: TRBJ2-3
D: NA

CDR3: CAWRVTGINYGYTF
DNA: TGTGCCTGGAGGGTGACAGGGATAAACTATGGATACACCTTC
size: NA
length: 14
V: TRBV30
J: TRBJ1-2
D: TRBD1

CDR3: CACSPRFQDAETQYF
DNA: TGTGCCTGCAGCCCTCGGTTTCAGGATGCAGAGACCCAGTACTTC
size: NA
length: 15
V: TRBV5-6
J: TRBJ2-5
D: NA

CDR3: CATTMGDLSYNEQFF
DNA: TGTGCCACCACCATGGGGGACTTATCCTACAATGAGCAGTTCTTC
size: NA
length: 15
V: TRBV6-5
J: TRBJ2-1
D: NA

CDR3: CSAGGHWSSYEQYF
DNA: TGCAGTGCTGGCGGACATTGGAGCTCCTACGAGCAGTACTTC
size: NA
length: 14
V: TRBV20-1
J: TRBJ2-7
D: NA

CDR3: CDSTTDYSNQPQHF
DNA: TGTGACAGCACGACAGATTATAGCAATCAGCCCCAGCATTTT
size: NA
length: 14
V: TRBV6-5
J: TRBJ1-5
D: NA

CDR3: CASSEAPGPGRYTF
DNA: TGTGCCAGCAGTGAGGCTCCGGGGCCGGGACGCTACACCTTC
size: NA
length: 14
V: TRBV6-5
J: TRBJ1-2
D: NA

CDR3: CSARRKGTEAFF
DNA: TGCAGTGCTAGAAGGAAGGGCACTGAAGCTTTCTTT
size: many
length: 12
V: TRBV20-1
J: TRBJ1-1
D: NA

CDR3: CASSPRTGDYEQYF
DNA: TGCGCCAGCAGCCCGAGGACAGGGGACTACGAGCAGTACTTC
size: few
length: 14
V: TRBV4-3
J: TRBJ2-7
D: TRBD1

CDR3: CASRFTGTGTYTEAFF
DNA: TGTGCCAGCAGGTTTACAGGGACAGGCACCTACACTGAAGCTTTCTTT
size: few
length: 16
V: TRBV6-6
J: TRBJ1-1
D: TRBD1

CDR3: CASSLMQGRAFF
DNA: TGTGCCAGCAGCTTGATGCAGGGACGGGCTTTCTTT
size: many
length: 12
V: TRBV5-6
J: TRBJ1-1
D: NA

CDR3: CASRPDGGSSYELYF
DNA: TGCGCCAGCAGGCCTGACGGCGGAAGCTCCTACGAGCTGTACTTC
size: NA
length: 15
V: TRBV11-3
J: TRBJ2-7
D: NA

CDR3: CVSSYQAAGSQPQHF
DNA: TGTGTCAGCAGTTACCAAGCCGCTGGGAGTCAGCCCCAGCATTTT
size: NA
length: 15
V: TRBV6-6
J: TRBJ1-5
D: NA

CDR3: CASSFRSELSYEQYF
DNA: TGTGCCAGCAGCTTTAGGTCGGAACTTTCATACGAGCAGTACTTC
size: NA
length: 15
V: TRBV5-4
J: TRBJ2-7
D: NA

CDR3: CTACTASYEQYF
DNA: TGCACTGCTTGCACGGCCTCCTACGAGCAGTACTTT
size: NA
length: 12
V: TRBV20-1
J: TRBJ2-7
D: NA

CDR3: CASSLDLLGADSHTRYF
DNA: TGTGCCAGCAGCTTAGATCTCCTCGGAGCCGACAGTCATACACGGTATTTT
size: NA
length: 17
V: TRBV11-2
J: TRBJ2-3
D: NA

CDR3: CASSRNGGERDKNIQYF
DNA: TGCGCCAGCAGCCGCAATGGAGGGGAGAGAGATAAAAACATTCAGTACTTC
size: NA
length: 17
V: TRBV4-3
J: TRBJ2-4
D: NA

CDR3: CRVKGGSAEASF
DNA: TGCAGAGTTAAAGGTGGATCCGCTGAAGCTTCCTTT
size: NA
length: 12
V: TRBV29-1
J: TRBJ1-1
D: NA

CDR3: CSVERSVGATQYF
DNA: TGCAGCGTTGAACGTTCGGTGGGGGCGACCCAGTACTTC
size: few
length: 13
V: TRBV29-1
J: TRBJ2-5
D: NA